A selection of T cell receptor beta chains follows, all from one sample in a study of human T cells and chemical hapten exposure. One entry per CDR3 protein, called by TCRdb with MiXCR from the RACE reads. The sample consists of roughly 52,000 distinct CDR3 sequences, less than 10% of them appearing once. The specimen was whole blood, collected in connection with sensitization to the hapten diphenylcyclopropenone (DPC). These receptors were collected from a woman aged 45 to 65 with alopecia areata. Some clones in this sample may be carry-over from other donors' samples. The CDR3 runs from the conserved cysteine through the conserved F or W. The order of the fields is D gene, clone size, V gene, J gene, CDR3 protein, CDR3 DNA. D genes are given only for firm matches. Not all rows give a size; the values are once, few, many and, for expanded clones, a class.

D: -
size: few
V: TRBV18
J: TRBJ2-1
CDR3: CASSEAGSVGGNEQFF
DNA: TGTGCCAGCTCCGAGGCGGGGAGTGTAGGGGGCAATGAGCAGTTCTTC

D: TRBD1
size: many
V: TRBV28
J: TRBJ1-6
CDR3: CASSPVTGVFSPLHF
DNA: TGTGCCAGCAGTCCGGTGACAGGGGTTTTTTCACCCCTCCACTTT

D: -
size: many
V: TRBV6-2/TRBV6-3
J: TRBJ2-7
CDR3: CASSNRDLTYEQYF
DNA: TGTGCCAGCAGTAACCGGGATTTAACCTACGAGCAGTACTTC

D: TRBD1
size: few
V: TRBV7-6
J: TRBJ1-6
CDR3: CASSRDRGSYNSPLHF
DNA: TGTGCCAGCAGCCGGGACAGGGGTTCCTATAATTCACCCCTCCACTTT

D: -
size: -
V: TRBV28
J: TRBJ2-7
CDR3: CASCTRPSYEQYF
DNA: TGTGCCAGCTGCACTAGGCCCTCCTACGAGCAGTACTTC

D: -
size: once
V: TRBV19
J: TRBJ1-4
CDR3: CASKSRNEKLFF
DNA: TGTGCCAGTAAGTCGAGGAATGAAAAACTGTTTTTT

D: TRBD1
size: few
V: TRBV10-2
J: TRBJ1-1
CDR3: CASSLDRGGTEAFF
DNA: TGCGCCAGCAGCCTTGACAGGGGAGGCACTGAAGCTTTCTTT

D: TRBD2
size: -
V: TRBV6-6
J: TRBJ2-1
CDR3: CASNLGLAGGNEQFF
DNA: TGTGCCAGTAACCTCGGACTAGCGGGAGGCAATGAGCAGTTCTTC

D: TRBD1
size: -
V: TRBV20-1
J: TRBJ2-3
CDR3: CSARDRDRGSPSYTDTQYF
DNA: TGCAGTGCTAGAGATCGGGACAGGGGGAGTCCCAGCTACACAGATACGCAGTATTTT

D: TRBD2
size: -
V: TRBV29-1
J: TRBJ2-2
CDR3: CSVSGTSRTGELFF
DNA: TGCAGCGTTTCCGGGACTAGCCGAACCGGGGAGCTGTTTTTT

D: TRBD1
size: -
V: TRBV7-9
J: TRBJ1-2
CDR3: CASSPRGQASGYTF
DNA: TGTGCCAGCAGCCCCCGGGGACAGGCGAGTGGCTACACCTTC

D: TRBD1
size: many
V: TRBV7-2
J: TRBJ2-3
CDR3: CASSFGTALRHTQYF
DNA: TGTGCCAGCAGCTTCGGGACAGCCCTCCGCCATACGCAGTATTTT

D: -
size: few
V: TRBV28
J: TRBJ2-3
CDR3: CASSVLLTEAFTDTQYF
DNA: TGTGCCAGCAGTGTCCTCCTCACGGAAGCGTTTACGGATACGCAGTATTTT

D: TRBD1
size: few
V: TRBV5-6
J: TRBJ2-7
CDR3: CASSLPRQGAREQYF
DNA: TGTGCCAGCAGCTTACCTCGGCAGGGGGCCCGCGAGCAGTACTTC

D: TRBD1
size: many
V: TRBV6-2/TRBV6-3
J: TRBJ1-2
CDR3: CASRHPDRDYGYTF
DNA: TGTGCCAGCAGGCATCCGGACAGGGACTATGGCTACACCTTC

D: -
size: many
V: TRBV29-1
J: TRBJ1-1
CDR3: CSGGNTEAFF
DNA: TGCAGCGGGGGGAACACTGAAGCTTTCTTT